What follows are 7 T cell receptor beta chains derived from one specimen sequenced in a study of technical replicates of blood from a few donors. The table came from immunoSEQ multiplex PCR; TCRdb's copy has only in-frame clones and leaves some out. This sample has fewer than 75,000 clones; approximately 87% occur once, and the top ten carry around 5%. The specimen was PBMCs. These receptors came from a human donor in good health. Some clones in this sample may be carry-over from other donors' samples.

The gene calls are TRBV2 and TRBJ1-2; 8 positions agree with TRBD1. The ends lost 9 bases at V and 5 bases at J; junction bases unmatched: 11. CDR1 SNHLY and CDR2 FYNNEI come from the germline V gene. The CDR3 runs to 14 residues. The CDR3 DNA is TGTGCCAGGGGACGACAGGGGCAAAGTTATGGCTACACCTTC. Protein sequence: CARGRQGQSYGYTF.

The chain recombines TRBV6-1 with TRBJ2-1, with TRBD2 identical over 11 bases. This CDR3 is 13 amino acids long. V shed 5 bases and J 14 bases; nucleotides not matched to a gene: 8. From germline, CDR1 is MNHNS and CDR2 SASEGT. In DNA form, the CDR3 reads TGTGCCAGCAGTTGGGCTAGCGGGGGGCCAGAGTTCTTC. Protein sequence: CASSWASGGPEFF.

This clone occurred a few times. This chain connects TRBV30 to TRBJ1-1, with D unresolved. Trimming took 3 bases from V and 1 from J, leaving 18 bases between them. The CDR3 extends over 16 amino acids. Germline assignment: CDR1 GTSNPN and CDR2 SVGIG (reference sequence). CDR3 in DNA: TGTGCCTGGAGCCGTTTCATTGGAGGACGGAACACTGAAGCTTTCTTT. This codes for CAWSRFIGGRNTEAFF. Full variable domain (outside the CDR3, taken from reference TRBV30 and TRBJ1-1): SQTIHQWPATLVQPVGSPLSLECTVEGTSNPNLYWYRQAAGRGLQLLFYSVGIGQISSEVPQNLSASRPQDRQFILSSKKLLLSDSGFYLCAWSRFIGGRNTEAFFGQGTRLTVV.

This clone was detected only a few times. The chain carries TRBV25-1 and TRBJ2-1; TRBD1 is a possible D gene (6 bases). Germline CDR1 reads MGHDK; CDR2 reads SYGVNS. The length of the CDR3 is 14 residues. V was shortened by 5 bases and J by 0 bases, with 8 bases between the two germline ends. The CDR3 is CASSKQGSYNEQFF. For the CDR3, the DNA is TGTGCCAGCAGTAAACAGGGCTCCTACAATGAGCAGTTCTTC.

V gene TRBV6-4 combines with J gene TRBJ2-1; 9 bases map to TRBD1. Germline CDR1 reads MRHNA; CDR2 reads SNTAGT. V trimming: 4 bases; J trimming: 9 bases; junction bases outside the gene matches: 10. The CDR3 is 15 residues long. This chain's CDR3 is CASSAFPGQGSEQFF. CDR3 sequence (DNA): TGTGCCAGCAGTGCCTTTCCGGGACAGGGCAGTGAGCAGTTCTTC.

This chain joins TRBV6-1 and TRBJ1-1; D gene ambiguous. Trimming took 3 bases from V and 5 from J, leaving 10 bases between them. CDR1 and CDR2 from the germline V gene are MNHNS and SASEGT. The CDR3 is 13 residues long. CDR3 loop: CASSENRRTEAFF. Written as DNA, the CDR3 is TGTGCCAGCAGTGAGAATAGGAGGACTGAAGCTTTCTTT.

The V and J genes are TRBV6-1 and TRBJ1-3; 8 bases line up with TRBD1. V trimming: 5 bases; J trimming: 5 bases; junction bases outside the gene matches: 5. The V gene's germline CDR1 is MNHNS and CDR2 SASEGT. CDR3 length equals 14 residues. This CDR3 reads CASSPRGQRNTIYF. CDR3 nucleotides: TGTGCCAGCAGTCCCAGGGGGCAGAGAAACACCATATATTTT.